This entry concerns a single TCR beta chain. Antigen unknown. The time point here: week 23, last vaccination. One vaccine dose held 300 ug of mutant IDH1 20-mer peptide and came with topical imiquimod. Libraries were prepared by immunoSEQ multiplex PCR; TCRdb keeps only in-frame clonotypes and omits some of them. The profile shows approximately 79,000 clones, 85% to 90% of them singletons. The data derive from a study of a mutant IDH1 vaccine in newly diagnosed glioma. About the research overall: Once 4-6 weeks had passed after radiotherapy alone, vaccination started, or it started with temozolomide cycles. Standard pretreatment was either radiotherapy, temozolomide, or, for most, radiochemotherapy with temozolomide.

The sequence was obtained from a woman aged 50 to 60 with glioma. The sequences come from PBMCs, collected from a glioma patient whose treatment included an IDH1 peptide vaccine.

CDR3 amino acids: CASRGTHFPDTQYF. Here the CDR3 DNA reads TGCGCCAGCAGGGGGACTCATTTTCCAGATACGCAGTATTTT. This sequence joins TRBV4-1 and TRBJ2-3; maybe TRBD2 (6 bases). The CDR3 has 14 residues. With 6 bases removed from V and 4 bases from J, the gap between germline ends came to 14 bases. Germline V CDR1 and CDR2: MGHRA, YSYEKL.